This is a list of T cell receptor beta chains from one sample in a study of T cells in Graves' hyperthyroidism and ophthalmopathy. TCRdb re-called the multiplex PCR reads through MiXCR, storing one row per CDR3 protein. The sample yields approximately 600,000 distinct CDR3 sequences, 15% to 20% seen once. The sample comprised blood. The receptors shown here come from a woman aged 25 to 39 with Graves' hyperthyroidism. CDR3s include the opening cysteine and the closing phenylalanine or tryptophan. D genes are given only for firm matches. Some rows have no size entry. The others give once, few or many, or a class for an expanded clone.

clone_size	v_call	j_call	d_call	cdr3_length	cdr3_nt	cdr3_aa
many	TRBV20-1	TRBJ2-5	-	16	TGCAGTGCTAGTTACGTCGGACCCGGCGGCTCGGAGACCCAGTACTTC	CSASYVGPGGSETQYF
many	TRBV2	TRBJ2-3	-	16	TGTGCCAGCAGTGATCTCGGCAGGGGAGTCATCAATACGCAGTATTTT	CASSDLGRGVINTQYF
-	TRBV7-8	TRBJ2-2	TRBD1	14	TGTGCCAGCAGCCGACGACAGGGGCCCGGGGAGCTGTTTTTT	CASSRRQGPGELFF
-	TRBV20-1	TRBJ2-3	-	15	TGCAGTGCTAGAGGGCCCAGCCGTCGGCCAGATACGCAGTATTTT	CSARGPSRRPDTQYF
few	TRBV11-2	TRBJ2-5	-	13	TGTGCCAGCAGCACAACTTTAGGGGAGACCCAGTACTTC	CASSTTLGETQYF
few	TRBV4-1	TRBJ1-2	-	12	TGCGCCAGCACCAGCTTTAATTATGGCTACACCTTC	CASTSFNYGYTF
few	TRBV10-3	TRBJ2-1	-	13	TGTGCCATCAGTGTCGACAGATACAATGAGCAGTTCTTC	CAISVDRYNEQFF
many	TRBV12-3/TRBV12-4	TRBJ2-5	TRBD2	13	TGTGCCAGCAGCCAAGGACTAGCAGAGACCCAGTACTTC	CASSQGLAETQYF
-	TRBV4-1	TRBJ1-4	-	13	TGCGCCAGCAGCCAAGATCGGCAGGGAAAACTGTTTTTT	CASSQDRQGKLFF
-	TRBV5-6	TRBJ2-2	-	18	TGTGCCAGCAGCTTGAAGGGTGCGGCAGGGTGGGGCACCGGGGAGCTGTTTTTT	CASSLKGAAGWGTGELFF
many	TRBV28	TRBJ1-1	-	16	TGTGCCAGCATTTCTGGGGCAGGGGTGCGAAGGACTGAAGCTTTCTTT	CASISGAGVRRTEAFF
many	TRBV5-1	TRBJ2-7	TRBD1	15	TGCGCCAGCAGCTTGAGCACGGGACAGATCTACGAGCAGTACTTC	CASSLSTGQIYEQYF
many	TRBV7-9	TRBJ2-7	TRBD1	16	TGTGCCAGCAGTCATCTCGCGACAGGGGTCGGCAACGAGCAGTACTTC	CASSHLATGVGNEQYF
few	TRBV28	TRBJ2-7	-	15	TGTGCCAGCAGTTTATCTGGGACACGTACCTACGAGCAGTACTTC	CASSLSGTRTYEQYF
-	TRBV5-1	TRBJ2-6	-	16	TGCGCCAGCGGGACGGCTCGCCTCTCTGGGGCCAACGTCCCGACTTTC	CASGTARLSGANVPTF
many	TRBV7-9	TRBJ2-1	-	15	TGTGCCAGCAGCCATGACGGGGGAAATTACAATGAGCAGTTCTTC	CASSHDGGNYNEQFF
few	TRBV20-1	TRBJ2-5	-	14	TGCAGTGCTAGCGTGGGGTGGTACCAAGAGACCCAGTACTTC	CSASVGWYQETQYF
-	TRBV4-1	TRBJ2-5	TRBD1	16	TGCGCCAGCAGCACGAACTTCGGGACAGGGGCAGAGACCCAGTACTTC	CASSTNFGTGAETQYF
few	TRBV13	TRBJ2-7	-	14	TGTGCCAGCAGCTTATTACAGGGAGCCTACGAGCAGTACTTC	CASSLLQGAYEQYF
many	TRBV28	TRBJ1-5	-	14	TGTGCCAGCAGTTTAGGGGGTAGGGAGCAGCCCCAGCATTTT	CASSLGGREQPQHF
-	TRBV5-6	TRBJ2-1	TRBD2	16	TGTGCCAGCAGGTACATAGCGGGTGGCTCCTACAATGAGCAGTTCTTC	CASRYIAGGSYNEQFF
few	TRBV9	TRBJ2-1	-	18	TGTGCCAGCAGGGACCCACAGGACGGGAAGGGTGGGGGAAGTGAGCAGTTCTTC	CASRDPQDGKGGGSEQFF
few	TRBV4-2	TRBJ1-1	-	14	TGTGCCAGCAGCCAAATGACAGGGAACACTGAAGCTTTCTTT	CASSQMTGNTEAFF
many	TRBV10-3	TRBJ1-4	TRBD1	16	TGTGCCACGGGACCGGGACAGGGAACAACTAATGAAAAACTGTTTTTT	CATGPGQGTTNEKLFF
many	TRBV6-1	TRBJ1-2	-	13	TGTGCCAGCAGTCTTCTTGACAGATGGGGCTACACCTTC	CASSLLDRWGYTF
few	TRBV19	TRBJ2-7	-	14	TGTGCCAGTCAGAGGGCGGTCCCTAAGGACGAGCAGTACTTC	CASQRAVPKDEQYF
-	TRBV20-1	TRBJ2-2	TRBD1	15	TGCAGTGCTCAGGGACAGGTGGGATACACCGGGGAGCTGTTTTTT	CSAQGQVGYTGELFF
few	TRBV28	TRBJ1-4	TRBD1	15	TGTGCCAGCAGTCCCCCCGGGACAGGCCATGAAAAACTGTTTTTT	CASSPPGTGHEKLFF
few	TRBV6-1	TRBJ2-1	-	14	TGTGCCGGTACCTCTGCGGGTCTCAACAATGAGCAGTTCTTC	CAGTSAGLNNEQFF
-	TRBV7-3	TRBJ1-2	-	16	TGTGCCAGCAGCTTAACGTACGATGGCACCTACTATGGCTACACCTTC	CASSLTYDGTYYGYTF
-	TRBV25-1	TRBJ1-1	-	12	TGTGCCAGCAGAGATACCCACACTGAAGCTTTCTTT	CASRDTHTEAFF
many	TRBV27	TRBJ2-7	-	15	TGTGCCAGCAGTCCCCGTGGTAGCGGTGGCTACGAGCAGTACTTC	CASSPRGSGGYEQYF
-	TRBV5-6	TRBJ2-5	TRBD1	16	TGTGCCAGCAGCTCGGAGACAGGGGGCTGGCGAGAGACCCAGTACTTC	CASSSETGGWRETQYF
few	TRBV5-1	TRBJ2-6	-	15	TGCGCCAGCAGCTTGCACTCACCTGGGGCCAACGTCCTGACTTTC	CASSLHSPGANVLTF
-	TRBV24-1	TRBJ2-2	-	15	TGTGCCACCAGTTCCGCGGCGTCGTGGGGCGGGGAGCTGTTTTTT	CATSSAASWGGELFF
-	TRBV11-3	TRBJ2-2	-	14	TGTGCCAGCAGCTTAGAGAAGACCACCGGGGAGCTGTTTTTT	CASSLEKTTGELFF